A single sample is the source of the 31 T cell receptor beta chains below, sequenced in a study of T cell repertoires in cytomegalovirus infection. Via MiXCR, TCRdb re-called the reads, giving one row per CDR3 protein. Among under 850,000 distinct CDR3 sequences listed, about 33% were seen once. Which antigens these TCRs recognize remains unknown. The input for sequencing was cultured PBMCs, taken from culture after CMV antigen stimulation. These receptors were taken from a human donor in good health (CMV status not recorded). Some clones in this sample may be carry-over from other donors' samples.

This clonotype has only a few counts. The rearrangement joins TRBV7-9 to TRBJ1-2, with D uncertain. Germline V gives CDR1 SEHNR, CDR2 FQNEAQ (reference sequence). V was pared by 5 bases and J by 5 bases, with 15 bases between. The CDR3 totals 14 residues. CDR3 bases: TGTGCCAGCAGCCCCACCTTGACGGGATATGGCTACACCTTC. Its protein product is CASSPTLTGYGYTF.

The V and J genes are TRBV19 and TRBJ2-2; no clear D. With 10 bases removed from V and 1 base from J, the gap between germline ends came to 34 bases. Per the germline V gene, CDR1 is LNHDA and CDR2 is SQIVND (reference sequence). CDR3 length: 21 amino acids. The DNA for the CDR3 is TGTGCCACTAAAAGGAGACACTTGGTGGTGGTTGGTCCCAAGAACACCGGGGAGCTGTTTTTT. Translated, it gives CATKRRHLVVVGPKNTGELFF.

This clonotype has more than one count but fewer than ten. The chain carries TRBV6-6 and TRBJ2-3; D is uncertain. The length of the CDR3 is 14 residues. Germline CDR1 MNHNY, CDR2 SVGAGI (reference sequence). The V gene lost 5 bases and the J gene lost 6 bases, with 15 bases spanning the gap. CDR3 region: CASSPNPLWDTQYF. DNA for the CDR3: TGTGCCAGCAGTCCGAACCCTCTCTGGGATACGCAGTATTTT.

The table lists this clonotype with a few counts. This chain connects TRBV6-1 to TRBJ2-7, with a weak D call TRBD2 (6 bases). The CDR3 loop spans 13 amino acids. Per germline, CDR1 MNHNS and CDR2 SASEGT. Deletions cut 3 bases from V and 7 bases from J, with 13 bases between. The CDR3 nucleotides read TGTGCCAGCAGTGAGAGGGACGGGAGAGAGCAGTACTTC. Protein product: CASSERDGREQYF.

This clonotype was observed a few times. V gene TRBV5-4 combines with J gene TRBJ1-4; D might be TRBD1 (5 bases). V lost 1 base and J 5 bases, leaving 9 bases between the germline ends. This CDR3 has 14 residues. Germline V gives CDR1 SGHNT, CDR2 YYREEE (reference sequence). CDR3 in DNA: TGTGCCAGCAGCTTGTTTCAGGGAAATGAAAAACTGTTTTTT. It encodes CASSLFQGNEKLFF. Full variable domain (remainder filled in from reference TRBV5-4 and TRBJ1-4): ETGVTQSPTHLIKTRGQQVTLRCSSQSGHNTVSWYQQALGQGPQFIFQYYREEENGRGNFPPRFSGLQFPNYSSELNVNALELDDSALYLCASSLFQGNEKLFFGSGTQLSVL.

The V gene is TRBV20-1, the J gene TRBJ2-5; TRBD2 matches at 11 bases. Germline-derived CDR1 and CDR2 are DFQATT and SNEGSKA (reference sequence). This CDR3 has 16 residues. J lost 1 base, V lost 3 bases, and 7 bases had no gene match. CDR3 in amino acids: CSARFATSGTQETQYF. In DNA, the CDR3 is TGCAGTGCTAGGTTTGCGACTAGCGGGACCCAAGAGACCCAGTACTTC.

This clonotype turned up a few times. This sequence joins TRBV20-1 and TRBJ2-3; 11 nucleotides align to TRBD2. The trim removed 3 bases at V and 3 bases at J, leaving 8 bases unmatched. The CDR3 is made up of 16 amino acids. Looked up from germline, CDR1 is DFQATT and CDR2 is SNEGSKA (reference sequence). DNA of the CDR3: TGCAGTGCTAGTCCGGGACTAGCGGAACTAACAGATACGCAGTATTTT. Protein sequence: CSASPGLAELTDTQYF.

This chain connects TRBV20-1 to TRBJ2-5; 7 nucleotides align to TRBD2. CDR1 DFQATT and CDR2 SNEGSKA come from the germline V gene (reference sequence). The CDR3 has 14 residues. V trimming: 5 bases; J trimming: 4 bases; junction bases outside the gene matches: 10. The CDR3 DNA reads as TGCAGTGCTCGCCGGGGGGACTGGCCAGAGACCCAGTACTTC. Amino acid sequence: CSARRGDWPETQYF.

This clonotype occurred many times. The chain uses TRBV7-2 and TRBJ1-5; no clear D gene. V was clipped by 2 bases and J by 4 bases, with 6 bases between them. This CDR3 has 13 residues. Germline CDR1 reads SGHTA; CDR2 reads FQGNSA. The CDR3 coding sequence is TGTGCCAGCAGCTTATATGATAATCAGCCCCAGCATTTT. Its translation: CASSLYDNQPQHF.

A note on this clonotype: A junction end diverges from the germline sequence, so it may reflect a read error. V and J are TRBV3-1 and TRBJ1-1; D gene ambiguous. This CDR3 comprises 13 residues. Germline values: CDR1 LGHDT, CDR2 YNNKEL (reference sequence). Written as DNA, the CDR3 is TGTGCCAGCAGCCAAGATGCAGAGGACCCAAGGATCTTT. This translates into CASSQDAEDPRIF.

This clonotype has just a few counts. This chain links TRBV20-1 with TRBJ1-1, with 7 positions matching TRBD1. With V trimmed by 0 bases and J by 2 bases, 3 bases remained unmatched. Germline V CDR1 and CDR2: DFQATT, SNEGSKA (reference sequence). The CDR3 extends over 14 amino acids. The CDR3 sequence: CSARDKGANTEAFF. CDR3 DNA sequence: TGCAGTGCTAGAGATAAGGGGGCAAACACTGAAGCTTTCTTT.

In its sample, this clonotype was seen a few times. The gene calls are TRBV20-1 and TRBJ2-5; D gene uncertain. The CDR3 covers 12 residues. CDR1 is DFQATT and CDR2 is SNEGSKA in the germline V gene (reference sequence). The V end lost 1 base, the J end lost 3 bases, and 6 bases lay between the germline ends. The CDR3, as DNA: TGCAGTGCTAGAGGGGTCAAAGAGACCCAGTACTTC. Translating gives CSARGVKETQYF.

A few counts support this clonotype. The V gene is TRBV11-2, the J gene TRBJ2-7; TRBD1 matches 7 bases. V lost 3 bases, J lost 3 bases, and 11 bases stayed unmatched. CDR3 length: 16 amino acids. CDR1 and CDR2 (germline): SGHAT, FQNNGV. This CDR3 is CASSLLRDRDIYEQYF. The CDR3 DNA is TGTGCCAGCAGCTTGCTCCGGGACAGAGATATCTACGAGCAGTACTTC.

The chain links TRBV5-4 to TRBJ1-1; 11 nucleotides align to TRBD1. Losses at the gene ends were 2 bases for V and 7 bases for J; bases not matched to a gene: 4. Germline V gene sequence: CDR1 SGHNT, CDR2 YYREEE (reference sequence). The CDR3 length is 14 residues. In DNA form, the CDR3 reads TGTGCCAGCAGCTTCGGGACAGGGGGTATTGAAGCTTTCTTT. This gives the protein CASSFGTGGIEAFF.

This clonotype showed up many times. V usage is TRBV7-8 and J usage is TRBJ2-6; D may match TRBD1 or TRBD2 (6 bases each). The V end was cut by 6 bases, the J end by 0 bases, with 9 bases between. Germline loops: CDR1 SGHVS, CDR2 FQNEAQ. The CDR3 runs to 15 residues. The CDR3 region is CASRGGSSGANVLTF. In DNA form, the CDR3 reads TGTGCCAGCAGGGGGGGCTCCTCTGGGGCCAACGTCCTGACTTTC.

This clonotype has just a few counts. The chain carries TRBV6-1 and TRBJ2-7; 10 bases match TRBD1. Germline V gene data show CDR1 as MNHNS and CDR2 as SASEGT. This CDR3 region has 13 residues. V was clipped by 11 bases and J by 3 bases; unmatched bases: 7. The chain's CDR3 is CAGGTGAIYEQYF. The CDR3 bases are TGTGCCGGGGGGACAGGGGCGATCTACGAGCAGTACTTC.

The chain uses TRBV5-1 and TRBJ1-1, with D hard to call. This CDR3 is built from 15 residues. The V end was cut by 3 bases, the J end by 1 base, with 13 bases between. The germline gives CDR1 SGHRS, CDR2 YFSETQ. Written as DNA, the CDR3 is TGCGCCAGCAGCTCTCGATCACACGAGAACACTGAAGCTTTCTTT. Amino acids: CASSSRSHENTEAFF.

The chain links TRBV19 to TRBJ2-1; possibly TRBD1 for D (9 bases). CDR3 size: 16 residues. The germline V and J ends were trimmed by 7 bases and 5 bases, with 21 bases remaining between them. Germline V CDR1 and CDR2: LNHDA, SQIVND (reference sequence). CDR3 nucleotides: TGTGCCAGTACCGACAGGGGGACTAGGTTACACAATGAGCAGTTCTTC. Translation: CASTDRGTRLHNEQFF.

V gene TRBV2 combines with J gene TRBJ2-4; 9 bases are shared with TRBD1. The CDR3 spans 12 residues. V shed 3 bases, J shed 16 bases, and the junction held 7 bases outside the gene matches. Germline assignment: CDR1 SNHLY and CDR2 FYNNEI. CDR3 coding DNA: TGTGCCAGCAGTGATCCGATGGGACAGGGCTACTTC. It specifies CASSDPMGQGYF. Complete variable domain (other parts from reference TRBV2 and TRBJ2-4): EPEVTQTPSHQVTQMGQEVILRCVPISNHLYFYWYRQILGQKVEFLVSFYNNEISEKSEIFDDQFSVERPDGSNFTLKIRSTKLEDSAMYFCASSDPMGQGYFGAGTRLSVL.

The chain links TRBV6-5 to TRBJ2-4; 7 bases match TRBD2. This CDR3 is 16 amino acids long. Germline values: CDR1 MNHEY, CDR2 SVGAGI. The trim removed 5 bases at V and 0 bases at J, leaving 7 bases unmatched. CDR3 nucleotides: TGTGCCAGCAGTCGTCGGGACTATCCAGCCAAAAACATTCAGTACTTC. Its translation is CASSRRDYPAKNIQYF.

This clonotype was picked up a small number of times. The chain combines TRBV12-3 or TRBV12-4 with TRBJ2-1, with 13 bases aligning to TRBD2. The CDR3 runs to 20 residues. The trim removed 5 bases at V and 8 bases at J, leaving 21 bases unmatched. CDR3 amino acids: CASSPRGGTSGMVSRDEQFF. The CDR3 DNA follows: TGTGCCAGCAGTCCCCGAGGGGGGACTAGCGGGATGGTATCCCGTGATGAGCAGTTCTTC.

This clonotype was detected a few times. The chain is built from TRBV6-2 or TRBV6-3 and TRBJ2-7, with D possibly TRBD1 on 5 matching bases. V lost 3 bases and J lost 2, with 14 bases in between. There are 15 residues in the CDR3. Germline V gene sequence: CDR1 MNHEY, CDR2 SVGEGT. The CDR3 loop reads CASSYSGQATYEQYF. The DNA of the CDR3 is TGTGCCAGCAGTTATAGTGGACAAGCAACCTACGAGCAGTACTTC.

The genes are TRBV5-4 and TRBJ1-1; D unclear. V was pared by 0 bases and J by 9 bases, with 6 bases between. CDR1 SGHNT and CDR2 YYREEE come from the germline V gene (reference sequence). The CDR3 spans 11 residues. CDR3 in amino acids: CASSLGIQAFF. The CDR3 DNA sequence: TGTGCCAGCAGCTTGGGGATTCAAGCTTTCTTT.

This chain joins TRBV7-2 and TRBJ1-1; 9 positions match TRBD1. CDR1 is SGHTA and CDR2 is FQGNSA in the germline V gene. V shed 4 bases, J shed 5 bases, and the junction held 8 bases outside the gene matches. The CDR3 runs 15 residues. CDR3 in amino acids: CASSSRTGEGTEAFF. As DNA, the CDR3 is TGTGCCAGCAGCTCACGGACAGGGGAAGGGACTGAAGCTTTCTTT.

This clonotype has a handful of counts. The CDR3 region is CASSLGGTSTF. CDR3 coding DNA: TGTGCCAGCAGCTTAGGGGGGACATCCACCTTC. This rearrangement joins TRBV7-9 to TRBJ1-2; a possible D gene is TRBD1 (6 bases). CDR3 length equals 11 residues. The V end was cut by 1 base, the J end by 13 bases, with 10 bases between. Germline CDR1 is SEHNR and CDR2 is FQNEAQ (reference sequence).

This clonotype was seen only a few times. The chain couples TRBV6-2 or TRBV6-3 to TRBJ2-6; the match to TRBD1 covers 7 bases. V dropped 0 bases and J dropped 0; count of bases not matched to a gene: 8. CDR3 length equals 19 residues. Germline-derived CDR1 and CDR2 are MNHEY and SVGEGT. The DNA for the CDR3 is TGTGCCAGCAGTTACTCGATACAGACAGGGAGCTCTGGGGCCAACGTCCTGACTTTC. Its protein is CASSYSIQTGSSGANVLTF.

In nucleotides, the CDR3 is TGTGCCAGCAGGTTGAGAGGAGGGGTCTCTGGGGCCAACGTCCTGACTTTC. This encodes CASRLRGGVSGANVLTF. The chain uses TRBV28 and TRBJ2-6; D perhaps matches TRBD2 (6 bases). Germline V gene data show CDR1 as MDHEN and CDR2 as SYDVKM. This CDR3 is built from 17 residues. Trimming shortened V by 6 bases and J by 0 bases, and 15 bases separated the two germline ends.

This clonotype has only a few counts. This sequence joins TRBV6-5 and TRBJ2-3, with 9 bases aligning to TRBD1. The CDR3 runs 18 residues. Germline loops: CDR1 MNHEY, CDR2 SVGAGI. V was pared by 4 bases and J by 4 bases, with 15 bases of the junction left unmatched. The CDR3 DNA reads TGTGCCAGCAGTTGGGGGCCCACCGGGACAGGGTTACCAGATACGCAGTATTTT. Translation: CASSWGPTGTGLPDTQYF.

The V call is TRBV4-2, the J call TRBJ2-5; TRBD2 is a possible D gene (6 bases). Trimming cost V 4 bases and J 3 bases, with 15 bases left between them. Germline V lookup: CDR1 LGHNA, CDR2 YNFKEQ. This CDR3 is built from 15 residues. The CDR3 loop reads CASSPLLATKETQYF. Written as DNA, the CDR3 is TGTGCCAGCAGCCCCCTACTAGCTACAAAAGAGACCCAGTACTTC.

The J gene is TRBJ1-1, the V gene TRBV15; D perhaps matches TRBD1 (5 bases). From germline, CDR1 is LNHNV and CDR2 YYDKDF (reference sequence). The V end lost 6 bases, the J end lost 2 bases, and 19 bases lay between the germline ends. This CDR3 spans 16 amino acids. The CDR3 DNA is TGTGCCACCAGTCCGACCGCAGGGTTGGAAAACACTGAAGCTTTCTTT. Translating it yields CATSPTAGLENTEAFF.

This clonotype was counted only a few times. This chain uses TRBV7-9 with TRBJ2-1, with 11 bases that match TRBD1. V dropped 1 base and J dropped 9; count of bases not matched to a gene: 20. CDR3 length: 20 residues. From germline, CDR1 is SEHNR and CDR2 FQNEAQ (reference sequence). CDR3 protein: CASSLGKWTGGLTRTAEQFF. The CDR3 DNA reads TGTGCCAGCAGCTTAGGTAAATGGACAGGGGGCCTGACTAGGACAGCTGAGCAGTTCTTC. Full variable domain (missing parts from reference TRBV7-9 and TRBJ2-1): DTGVSQNPRHKITKRGQNVTFRCDPISEHNRLYWYRQTLGQGPEFLTYFQNEAQLEKSRLLSDRFSAERPKGSFSTLEIQRTEQGDSAMYLCASSLGKWTGGLTRTAEQFFGPGTRLTVL.